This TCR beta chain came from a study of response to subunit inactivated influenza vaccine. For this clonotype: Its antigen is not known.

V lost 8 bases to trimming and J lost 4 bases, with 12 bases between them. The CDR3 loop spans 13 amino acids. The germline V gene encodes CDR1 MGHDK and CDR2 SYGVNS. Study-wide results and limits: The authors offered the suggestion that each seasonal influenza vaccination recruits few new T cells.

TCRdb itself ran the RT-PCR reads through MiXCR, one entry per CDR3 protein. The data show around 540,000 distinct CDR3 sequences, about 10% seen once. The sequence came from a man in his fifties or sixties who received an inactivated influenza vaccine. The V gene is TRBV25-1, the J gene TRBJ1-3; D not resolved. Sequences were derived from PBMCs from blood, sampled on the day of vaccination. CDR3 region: CASAQVQGNTIYF. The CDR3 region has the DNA TGTGCCAGCGCGCAGGTACAGGGAAACACCATATATTTT.